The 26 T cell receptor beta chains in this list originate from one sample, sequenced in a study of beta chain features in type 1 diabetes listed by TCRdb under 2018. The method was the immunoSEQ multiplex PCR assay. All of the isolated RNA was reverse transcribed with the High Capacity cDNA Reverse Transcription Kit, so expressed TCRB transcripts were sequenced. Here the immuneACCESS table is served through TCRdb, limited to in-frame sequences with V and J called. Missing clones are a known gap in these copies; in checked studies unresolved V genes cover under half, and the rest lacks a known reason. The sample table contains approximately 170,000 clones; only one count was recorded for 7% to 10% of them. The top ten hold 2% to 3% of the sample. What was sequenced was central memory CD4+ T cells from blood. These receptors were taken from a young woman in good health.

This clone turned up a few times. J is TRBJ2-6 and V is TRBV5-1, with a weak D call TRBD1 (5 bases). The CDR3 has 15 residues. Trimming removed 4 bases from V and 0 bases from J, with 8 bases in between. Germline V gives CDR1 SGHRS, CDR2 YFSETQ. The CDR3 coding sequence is TGCGCCAGCAGCCAGGGTGACTCTGGGGCCAACGTCCTGACTTTC. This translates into CASSQGDSGANVLTF.

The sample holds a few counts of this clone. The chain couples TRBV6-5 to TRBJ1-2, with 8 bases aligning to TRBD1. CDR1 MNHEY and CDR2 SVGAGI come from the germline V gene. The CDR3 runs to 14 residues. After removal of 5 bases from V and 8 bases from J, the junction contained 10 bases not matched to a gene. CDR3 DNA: TGTGCCAGCAGTCCCGCGGGACAGGCCGGAGGCTACACCTTC. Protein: CASSPAGQAGGYTF.

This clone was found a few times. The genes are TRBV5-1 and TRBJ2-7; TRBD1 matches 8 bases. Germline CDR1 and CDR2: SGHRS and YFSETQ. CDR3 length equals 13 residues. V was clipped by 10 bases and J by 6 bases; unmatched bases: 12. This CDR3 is CAPLLGRGREQYF. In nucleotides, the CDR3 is TGCGCCCCCCTTTTAGGCAGGGGGCGCGAGCAGTACTTC. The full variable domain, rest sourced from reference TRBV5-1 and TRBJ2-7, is KAGVTQTPRYLIKTRGQQVTLSCSPISGHRSVSWYQQTPGQGLQFLFEYFSETQRNKGNFPGRFSGRQFSNSRSEMNVSTLELGDSALYLCAPLLGRGREQYFGPGTRLTVT.

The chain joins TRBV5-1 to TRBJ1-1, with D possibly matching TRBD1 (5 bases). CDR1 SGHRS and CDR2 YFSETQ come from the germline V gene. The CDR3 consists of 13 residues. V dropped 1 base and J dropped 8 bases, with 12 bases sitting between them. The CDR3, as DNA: TGCGCCAGCAGCTTGTGGTCAGGGTTGGAAGCTTTCTTT. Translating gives CASSLWSGLEAFF.

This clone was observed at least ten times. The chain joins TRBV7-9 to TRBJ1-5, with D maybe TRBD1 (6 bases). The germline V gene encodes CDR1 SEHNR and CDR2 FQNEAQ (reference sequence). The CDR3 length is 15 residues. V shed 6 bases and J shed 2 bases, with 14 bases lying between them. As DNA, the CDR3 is TGTGCCAGCAGTTCAGCGACAGGTCGCAATCAGCCCCAGCATTTT. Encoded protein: CASSSATGRNQPQHF.

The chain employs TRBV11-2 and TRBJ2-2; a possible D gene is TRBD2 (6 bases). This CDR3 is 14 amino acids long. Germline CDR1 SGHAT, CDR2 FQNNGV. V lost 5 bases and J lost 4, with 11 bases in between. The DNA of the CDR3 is TGTGCCAGCAGCCCGCTAGCGATCACCGGGGAGCTGTTTTTT. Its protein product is CASSPLAITGELFF.

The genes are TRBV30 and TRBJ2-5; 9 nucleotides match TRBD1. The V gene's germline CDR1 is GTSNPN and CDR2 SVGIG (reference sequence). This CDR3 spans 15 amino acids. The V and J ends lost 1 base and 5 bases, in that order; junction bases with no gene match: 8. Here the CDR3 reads CAWSAGTGYVETQYF. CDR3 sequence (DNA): TGTGCCTGGAGTGCCGGGACAGGGTATGTTGAGACCCAGTACTTC. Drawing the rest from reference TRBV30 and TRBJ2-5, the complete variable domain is SQTIHQWPATLVQPVGSPLSLECTVEGTSNPNLYWYRQAAGRGLQLLFYSVGIGQISSEVPQNLSASRPQDRQFILSSKKLLLSDSGFYLCAWSAGTGYVETQYFGPGTRLLVL.

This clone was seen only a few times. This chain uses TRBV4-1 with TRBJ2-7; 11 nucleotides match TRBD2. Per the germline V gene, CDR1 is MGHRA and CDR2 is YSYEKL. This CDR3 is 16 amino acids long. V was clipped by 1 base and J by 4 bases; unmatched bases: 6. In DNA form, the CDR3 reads TGCGCCAGCAGCCAAGTACTAGCGGGAGCGCCTTACGAGCAGTACTTC. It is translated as CASSQVLAGAPYEQYF.

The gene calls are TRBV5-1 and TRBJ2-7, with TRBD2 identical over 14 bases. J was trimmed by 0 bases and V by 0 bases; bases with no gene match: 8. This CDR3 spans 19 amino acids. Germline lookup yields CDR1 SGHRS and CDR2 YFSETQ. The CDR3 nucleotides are TGCGCCAGCAGCTTGGGGTGGACTAGCGGGGGGACGATCTCCTACGAGCAGTACTTC. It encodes CASSLGWTSGGTISYEQYF.

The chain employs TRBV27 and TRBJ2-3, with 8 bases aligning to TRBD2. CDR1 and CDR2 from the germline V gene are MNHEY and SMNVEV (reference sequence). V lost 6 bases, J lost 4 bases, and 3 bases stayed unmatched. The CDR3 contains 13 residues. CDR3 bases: TGTGCCAGCAGATTAGCGGGGTCAGATACGCAGTATTTT. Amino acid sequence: CASRLAGSDTQYF.

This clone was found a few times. CDR3 nucleotides: TGCGCCAGCAGCCTGGGACTAGCGGGGCCCACAGATACGCAGTATTTT. This gives the protein CASSLGLAGPTDTQYF. The chain combines TRBV5-1 with TRBJ2-3; 13 nucleotides agree with TRBD2. This CDR3 has 16 amino acids. Per germline, CDR1 SGHRS and CDR2 YFSETQ. Losses at the gene ends were 4 bases for V and 2 bases for J; bases not matched to a gene: 4.

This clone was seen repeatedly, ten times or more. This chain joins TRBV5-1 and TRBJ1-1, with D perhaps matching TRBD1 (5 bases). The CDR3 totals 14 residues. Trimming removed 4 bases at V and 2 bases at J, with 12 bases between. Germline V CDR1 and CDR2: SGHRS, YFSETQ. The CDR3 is CASSIGTANTEAFF. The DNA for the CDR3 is TGCGCCAGCAGCATTGGGACTGCAAACACTGAAGCTTTCTTT.

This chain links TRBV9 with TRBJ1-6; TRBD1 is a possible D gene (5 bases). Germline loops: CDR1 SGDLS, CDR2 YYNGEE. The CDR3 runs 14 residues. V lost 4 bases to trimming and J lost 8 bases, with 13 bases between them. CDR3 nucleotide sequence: TGTGCCAGCAGCCCAGGACAAGACTATTCACCCCTCCACTTT. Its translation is CASSPGQDYSPLHF.

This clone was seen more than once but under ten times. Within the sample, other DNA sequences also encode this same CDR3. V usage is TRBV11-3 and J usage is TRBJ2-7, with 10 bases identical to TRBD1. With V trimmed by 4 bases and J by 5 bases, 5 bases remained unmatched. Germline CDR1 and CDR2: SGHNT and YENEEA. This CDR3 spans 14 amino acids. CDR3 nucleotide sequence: TGTGCCAGCAGCTCCCGGGACAGGGGTCACGAGCAGTACTTC. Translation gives CASSSRDRGHEQYF.

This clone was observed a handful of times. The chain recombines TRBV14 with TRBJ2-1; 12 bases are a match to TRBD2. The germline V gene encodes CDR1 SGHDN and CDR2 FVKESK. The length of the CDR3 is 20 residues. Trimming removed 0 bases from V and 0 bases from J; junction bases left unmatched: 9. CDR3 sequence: CASSQDRLAGGPISYNEQFF. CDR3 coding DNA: TGTGCCAGCAGCCAAGATCGGCTAGCGGGGGGGCCCATCTCCTACAATGAGCAGTTCTTC. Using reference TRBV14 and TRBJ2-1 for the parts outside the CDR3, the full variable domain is EAGVTQFPSHSVIEKGQTVTLRCDPISGHDNLYWYRRVMGKEIKFLLHFVKESKQDESGMPNNRFLAERTGGTYSTLKVQPAELEDSGVYFCASSQDRLAGGPISYNEQFFGPGTRLTVL.

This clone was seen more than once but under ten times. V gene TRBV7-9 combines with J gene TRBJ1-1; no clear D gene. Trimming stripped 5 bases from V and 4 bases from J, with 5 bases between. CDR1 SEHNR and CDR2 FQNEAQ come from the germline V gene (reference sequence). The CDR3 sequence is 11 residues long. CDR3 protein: CASSPSTEAFF. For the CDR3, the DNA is TGTGCCAGCAGCCCCTCCACTGAAGCTTTCTTT.

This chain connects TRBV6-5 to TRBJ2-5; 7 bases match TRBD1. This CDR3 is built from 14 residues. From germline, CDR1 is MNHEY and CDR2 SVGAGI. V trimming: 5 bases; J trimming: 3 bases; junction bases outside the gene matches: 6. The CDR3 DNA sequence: TGTGCCAGCAGTGACCGACAGGGTAAAGAGACCCAGTACTTC. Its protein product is CASSDRQGKETQYF.

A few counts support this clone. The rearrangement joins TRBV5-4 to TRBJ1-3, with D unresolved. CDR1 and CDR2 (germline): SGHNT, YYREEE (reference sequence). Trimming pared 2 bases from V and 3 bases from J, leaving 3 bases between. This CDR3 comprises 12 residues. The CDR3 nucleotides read TGTGCCAGCAGCTTCAATGGAAACACCATATATTTT. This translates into CASSFNGNTIYF.

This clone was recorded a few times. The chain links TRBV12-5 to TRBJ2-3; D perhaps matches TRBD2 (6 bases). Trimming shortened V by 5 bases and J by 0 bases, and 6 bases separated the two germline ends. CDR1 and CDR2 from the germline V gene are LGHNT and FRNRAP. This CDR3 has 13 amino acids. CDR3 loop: CASGSGSTDTQYF. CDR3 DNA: TGTGCTAGTGGTAGCGGGAGCACAGATACGCAGTATTTT.

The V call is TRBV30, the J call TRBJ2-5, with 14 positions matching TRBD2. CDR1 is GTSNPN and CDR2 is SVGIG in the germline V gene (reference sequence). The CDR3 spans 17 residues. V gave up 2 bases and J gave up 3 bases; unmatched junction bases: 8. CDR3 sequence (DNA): TGTGCCTGGAGTTCCAGACTAGCGGGGGGGCTCAAAGAGACCCAGTACTTC. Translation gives CAWSSRLAGGLKETQYF.

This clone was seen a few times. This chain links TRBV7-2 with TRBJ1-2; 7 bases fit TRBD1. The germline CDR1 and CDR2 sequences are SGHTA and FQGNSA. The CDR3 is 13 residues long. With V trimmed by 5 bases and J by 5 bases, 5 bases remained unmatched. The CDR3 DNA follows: TGTGCCAGCAGCCCAGGACAGGAATATGGCTACACCTTC. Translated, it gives CASSPGQEYGYTF.

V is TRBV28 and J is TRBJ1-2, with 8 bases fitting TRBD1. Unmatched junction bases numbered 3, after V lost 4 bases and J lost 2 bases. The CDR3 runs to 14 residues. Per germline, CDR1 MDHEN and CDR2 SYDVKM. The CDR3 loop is CASSSGQDNYGYTF. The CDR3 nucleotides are TGTGCCAGCAGTTCGGGACAGGACAACTATGGCTACACCTTC.

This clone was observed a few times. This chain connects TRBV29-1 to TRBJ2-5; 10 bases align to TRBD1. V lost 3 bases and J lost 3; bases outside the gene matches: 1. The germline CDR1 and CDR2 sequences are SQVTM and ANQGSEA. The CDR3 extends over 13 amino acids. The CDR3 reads CSVEGQGKETQYF. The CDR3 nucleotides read TGCAGCGTTGAGGGACAGGGGAAAGAGACCCAGTACTTC.

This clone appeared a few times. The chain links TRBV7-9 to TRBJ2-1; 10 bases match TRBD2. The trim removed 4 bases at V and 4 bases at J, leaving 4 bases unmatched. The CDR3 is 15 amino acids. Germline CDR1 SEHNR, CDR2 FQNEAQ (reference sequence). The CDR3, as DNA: TGTGCCAGCAGCTATACTAGCGGGGATTACAATGAGCAGTTCTTC. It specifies CASSYTSGDYNEQFF.

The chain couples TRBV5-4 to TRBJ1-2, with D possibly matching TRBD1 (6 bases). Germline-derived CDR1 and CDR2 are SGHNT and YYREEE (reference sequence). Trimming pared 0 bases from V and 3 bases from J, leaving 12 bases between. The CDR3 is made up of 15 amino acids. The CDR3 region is CASSLVRGGDYGYTF. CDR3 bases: TGTGCCAGCAGCTTGGTGAGAGGGGGAGACTATGGCTACACCTTC.

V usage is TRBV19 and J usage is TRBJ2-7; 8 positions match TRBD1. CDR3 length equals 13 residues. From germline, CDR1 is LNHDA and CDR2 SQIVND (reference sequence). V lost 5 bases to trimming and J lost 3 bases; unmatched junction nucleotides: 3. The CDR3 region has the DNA TGTGCCAGTAGTCCCGACAGGGGCTACGAGCAGTACTTC. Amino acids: CASSPDRGYEQYF.